The source of this T cell receptor beta chain is a study of shared clonotypes between healthy human individuals. This clone was counted once. Profiled with immunoSEQ multiplex PCR; TCRdb holds only in-frame clones, not every one. Of about 2.4 million clones in the sample, 80% to 95% are singletons; the top ten hold 0.36%. CD45RA-negative memory and CD45RA+ naive subsets were split from the CD4+ cells. The sequenced sample consisted of naive CD4+ T cells from PBMCs. Subset: CD45RA+ positively selected. The source of this sequence is a young man in good health. Some clones in this sample may be carry-over from other donors' samples.

CDR3 region: CASSVDGTPFAVEQFF. In DNA form, the CDR3 reads TGTGCCAGCAGCGTAGATGGGACTCCTTTCGCTGTTGAGCAGTTCTTC. The chain carries TRBV9 and TRBJ2-1, with D maybe TRBD2 (6 bases). This CDR3 spans 16 amino acids. Germline loops: CDR1 SGDLS, CDR2 YYNGEE. The germline V and J ends were trimmed by 0 bases and 9 bases, with 19 bases remaining between them.